The T cell receptor beta chain under discussion was sequenced for a study of human T cells and chemical hapten exposure. Sample time point: patch test 2, 6 weeks after DPC sensitization. Treatment specified: therapeutic diphenylcyclopropenone sensitization with weekly scalp DPC. Unfractionated whole blood served as the source for total RNA extraction. CDR1 is SGHDN, CDR2 FVKESK, per germline. This CDR3 spans 13 amino acids. Trimming pared 2 bases from V and 5 bases from J, leaving 8 bases between. This clonotype was detected a few times. Unique molecular identifiers were attached to individual cDNA molecules during library preparation. Each CDR3 protein is one row after TCRdb ran MiXCR on the RACE reads. The data show under 450,000 distinct CDR3 sequences, roughly 6% seen once.

Sequencing was performed on whole blood, taken in connection with sensitization to the hapten diphenylcyclopropenone (DPC). The TCR comes from a woman aged 18-29 years with alopecia areata. Some clones in this sample may be carry-over from other donors' samples. The chain joins TRBV14 to TRBJ2-3; no clear D. CDR3 in amino acids: CASSQTRIDTQYF. As DNA, the CDR3 is TGTGCCAGCAGCCAAACCCGGATAGATACGCAGTATTTT.